The source of this T cell receptor beta chain is a study of T cells in Graves' hyperthyroidism and ophthalmopathy. This clonotype was picked up many times. Trimming removed 8 bases at V and 1 base at J, with 12 bases between. CDR1 is SNHLY, CDR2 FYNNEI, per germline. The CDR3 is 14 amino acids. RNA transcripts provided the source from which TCR beta CDR3 regions were amplified. When the TCR CDR3 underwent first-round RT-PCR, the HTBI primer set was used. TCRdb recomputed calls from the multiplex PCR reads with MiXCR, one row per CDR3 protein. The sample lists about 360,000 distinct CDR3 sequences; about 13% were seen once.

The sample comprised blood. J is TRBJ1-5 and V is TRBV2; maybe TRBD1 (6 bases). This clonotype was obtained from a woman aged 18-35 years with Graves' hyperthyroidism. In DNA, the CDR3 is TGTGCCAGCTTAGGGACATCGAGCAATCAGCCCCAGCATTTT. Its protein product is CASLGTSSNQPQHF. Filled out from reference TRBV2 and TRBJ1-5, the complete variable domain reads EPEVTQTPSHQVTQMGQEVILRCVPISNHLYFYWYRQILGQKVEFLVSFYNNEISEKSEIFDDQFSVERPDGSNFTLKIRSTKLEDSAMYFCASLGTSSNQPQHFGDGTRLSIL.